This T cell receptor (beta chain) was found in a study of CD8 T cells in ankylosing spondylitis. Study-wide results and limits: Reportedly, disease-linked clones are significantly enriched in ankylosing spondylitis patients' matched synovial fluid. Within peripheral blood, clones linked to disease were CD8+ and relatively rare. Both synovial fluid and blood in reactive arthritis had previously been reported to carry some motif variants. A motif in TCR beta, a set of roughly 8 highly homologous variants, appeared characteristic of ankylosing spondylitis blood.

TCRdb re-analysed the 5' RACE reads in MiXCR, keeping a single row per CDR3 protein. The sample lists fewer than 400,000 distinct CDR3 sequences; 14% to 15% were seen once. This clonotype was counted only a few times. What it recognizes is unknown. The CDR3 has 14 residues. V lost 8 bases, J lost 9 bases, and 10 bases stayed unmatched. Germline CDR1 reads MNHNS; CDR2 reads SASEGT. Sequences were obtained from blood, either unsorted or a sorted T cell fraction (not recorded which). The J gene is TRBJ2-2, the V gene TRBV6-1, with 9 bases that match TRBD2. The origin of this receptor is a male donor with ankylosing spondylitis or in good health (not recorded which). The CDR3 is CASSPTRGGRELFF. The CDR3, as DNA: TGTGCCAGCTCCCCTACGCGGGGGGGCCGGGAGCTGTTTTTT.